This T cell receptor (beta chain) was identified during a study of blood T cell repertoires in COVID-19 (dated by TCRdb to 2019 to 2021). The study in broad terms: Samples covering the acute and convalescent phases of COVID-19 were provided by collaborators in the United States, Italy and Spain. The prospective study material was composed of cDNA or gDNA derived from T cells, B-cell-depleted T cells, or PBMCs. Subjects who had been exposed to COVID-19, were actively infected with it, or had recovered from it provided the deeply sampled blood TCRbeta repertoires that made up the dataset. The repertoires were released in a freely available public database intended as a resource for research on the immune response to SARS-CoV-2. Samples came from the ongoing ImmuneRACE study (first 160 participants) plus 1,254 subjects from 6 global collaborators. Nearly every sample came with metadata listing a de-identified subject ID, COVID-19 status, age in years and sex. HLA class I and class II types, where available, came from metadata supplied by the sample provider rather than from assay-based typing.

The research as a whole found: The quantity of clinical and demographic metadata differed by source and by participant and was supplied without curation.

With respect to this clone: The antigen this receptor binds is unknown. No much larger clone exists at a distance of one base, and base qualities are not known.

One collaborating source in Seattle enrolled patients while the patients were actively infected and followed the patients over time throughout the course of disease. Whole blood was collected in K2EDTA tubes by collaborating institutions according to the institutions' own protocols. For TCRbeta analysis, collaborator samples were shipped as frozen whole blood, as isolated PBMCs, or as DNA extracted from either sample type. TCRbeta CDR3 regions were amplified from genomic DNA by means of the immunoSEQ Assay, a bias-controlled multiplex PCR. The authors processed their data as follows. The number of nucleated cells in each sample was estimated from the amplification of reference gene primers within the assay. Sequence reads were collapsed and filtered to measure the absolute abundance of every unique TCRbeta CDR3 rearrangement. For each sample, productive Simpson clonality was calculated as the square root of Simpson's diversity index across productive rearrangements. Not all clones reach the TCRdb copy of this immuneACCESS table, which keeps in-frame sequences only. Checked studies attribute under half of the gap to unresolved V genes and leave the rest unexplained. Clonal size and the V and J genes are those of that table, whereas D and trimming came from the DNA. A total of 25,000 to 35,000 clones appear in this sample, 90% to 95% of them only once. Of the sample, around 0.8% is held by the ten largest clones.

Sequencing input: peripheral blood. The TCR originated in a woman in her 70s with COVID-19, enrolled during active disease.

The bases read TGTGCCAGCAGAACCGGGTCGTCGGACACTGAAGCTTTCTTT. Translated, this is CASRTGSSDTEAFF. In this chain, TRBV5-4 is recombined with TRBJ1-1; confidence is insufficient to name the D gene. The cysteine opens and the phenylalanine closes a CDR3 of 14 amino acids. The retained sequence is limited to the CDR3, 42 bases, with the frame set at the first base. V loses 5 bases of germline sequence and J loses 3 bases, and the interval between the two ends is 14 bases. Reading the germline V gene (reference sequence) gives CDR1 SGHNT and CDR2 YYREEE.